The following is a TCR beta chain sequence with its context. What it binds is unknown. Profiling relied on immunoSEQ multiplex PCR, and the TCRdb table lists in-frame clones only, not all of them. The sample has some 89,000 clones; about nine tenths are singletons. This sample is part of a study of T cell responses to AZD1222 COVID-19 vaccine. Study results and limitations: Of spike-specific TCRs, nearly half reportedly target regions left unmutated in variants. Clonal diversity may have been underestimated, and the donors were mostly white British, with more females than males. After two AZD1222 doses, spike-specific TCR breadth and depth rose versus day 0. After the peak T cell response, and only then, were repertoires sampled.

This CDR3 contains 14 residues. Germline V lookup: CDR1 SGHVS, CDR2 FQNEAQ. After removal of 5 bases from V and 5 bases from J, the junction contained 3 bases not matched to a gene. The TCR originated in an adult in good health. This specimen was peripheral blood, taken on day 0 of AZD1222 vaccination. This chain links TRBV7-8 with TRBJ1-5; 10 bases align to TRBD1. This CDR3 reads CASSPGTGDQPQHF. In DNA form, the CDR3 reads TGTGCCAGCAGCCCCGGGACAGGGGATCAGCCCCAGCATTTT.